These T cell receptor beta chains were read from a single sample in a study of blood T cell repertoires in COVID-19. Libraries were prepared by immunoSEQ multiplex PCR; TCRdb keeps only in-frame clonotypes and omits some of them. Seen here are 300,000 to 500,000 clones, around nine tenths observed once, and the top ten hold roughly 0.97%. What was sequenced was PBMCs or T cells enriched from blood (not recorded which). The receptors stem from a woman in her twenties or thirties with acute COVID-19. Both conserved end residues are part of each CDR3. A D gene is named only where the DNA matches it firmly. Where a row states a size, it is once, few, many or the class of an expanded clone; other rows omit it.

CDR3nt	CDR3aa	v_gene	d_gene	abundance	j_gene
TGCAGCGTAGAAGACAGGGGGAGTTACAATGAGCAGTTCTTC	CSVEDRGSYNEQFF	TRBV29-1	TRBD1	NA	TRBJ2-1
TGTGCCAGCAGCCCAGTTAACTATGGCTACACCTTC	CASSPVNYGYTF	TRBV9	NA	NA	TRBJ1-2
TGTGCCAGCAGTGACGGGACTCGGGGCACTGAAGCTTTCTTT	CASSDGTRGTEAFF	TRBV6-1	NA	NA	TRBJ1-1
TGTGCCAGCGGAGCGGGGGGGTACAATGAGCAGTTCTTC	CASGAGGYNEQFF	TRBV7-3	TRBD2	NA	TRBJ2-1
TGTGCCAGCAGCTTGGGGACAGGGGACGGCGATGAGCAGTTCTTC	CASSLGTGDGDEQFF	TRBV5-8	TRBD1	NA	TRBJ2-1
TGTGCCAGCAGCTTAGCGGGGGGAGGGATTACTGAAGCTTTCTTT	CASSLAGGGITEAFF	TRBV7-8	NA	few	TRBJ1-1
TGCGCCAGCAGCTGGACTAGCTACAATGAGCAGTTCTTC	CASSWTSYNEQFF	TRBV5-1	TRBD2	NA	TRBJ2-1
TGTGCCAGCAGGTCTAGCGGGGGGGCCTTAGATACGCAGTATTTT	CASRSSGGALDTQYF	TRBV27	TRBD2	NA	TRBJ2-3
TGTGCCACCAGTGATTCCCCGGTCGAGACCCAGTACTTC	CATSDSPVETQYF	TRBV24-1	NA	NA	TRBJ2-5
TGTGCCAGCAGTTTAATAGCGGGGTCCTACAATGAGCAGTTCTTC	CASSLIAGSYNEQFF	TRBV27	TRBD2	NA	TRBJ2-1
TGCGCCAGCAGTTTGGCTTGGGGCAGGGGGCTTTACGAGCAGTACTTC	CASSLAWGRGLYEQYF	TRBV5-1	TRBD1	NA	TRBJ2-7
TGTGCCACCAGTGATCCCCAGGGGGAAGACTACGAGCAGTACTTC	CATSDPQGEDYEQYF	TRBV24-1	TRBD1	few	TRBJ2-7
TGTGCCAGCGATGTAGCGGGGGGGGTAGATACGCAGTATTTT	CASDVAGGVDTQYF	TRBV2	TRBD2	once	TRBJ2-3
TGCGCCAGCAGCCAATCCGGGTTCGCGAACACCGGGGAGCTGTTTTTT	CASSQSGFANTGELFF	TRBV4-1	NA	NA	TRBJ2-2
TGTGCCAGCAGTTCCGAACTACTCGGGGAGCTGTTTTTT	CASSSELLGELFF	TRBV28	NA	many	TRBJ2-2
TGCGCCAGCAGCGGTGGGACAGGTAGTAGCACAGATACGCAGTATTTT	CASSGGTGSSTDTQYF	TRBV5-1	TRBD1	NA	TRBJ2-3
TGTGCCAGCGCCCAGGCCGGGAGGTCCTACGAGCAGTACTTC	CASAQAGRSYEQYF	TRBV19	TRBD2	NA	TRBJ2-7
TGTGCCATCAGTGAGTCGTTGTCGGGAAGTAGCAATCAGCCCCAGCATTTT	CAISESLSGSSNQPQHF	TRBV10-3	NA	NA	TRBJ1-5
TGTGCCAGCAGCGTAGGCGGCAGTCACACCGGGGAGCTGTTTTTT	CASSVGGSHTGELFF	TRBV9	NA	NA	TRBJ2-2
TGTGCCAGCAGCCTAGGGACTAGCGGTGGATACAATGAGCAGTTCTTC	CASSLGTSGGYNEQFF	TRBV7-2	TRBD2	few	TRBJ2-1
TGTGCCAGCAGCCCACCGGGACAGGGAACGGTCACTGAAGCTTTCTTT	CASSPPGQGTVTEAFF	TRBV7-9	TRBD1	NA	TRBJ1-1
TGTGCCAGCAGTGAAGCGCGCCGACAGATCTCTGGAAACACCATATATTTT	CASSEARRQISGNTIYF	TRBV2	NA	NA	TRBJ1-3
TGTGCCAGCAGCGTAGGGTTCACAGGGTCTAAGTCACCCCTCCACTTT	CASSVGFTGSKSPLHF	TRBV9	NA	NA	TRBJ1-6
TGTGCCTGGGGGCATGGATACGAGCAGTACTTC	CAWGHGYEQYF	TRBV30	NA	NA	TRBJ2-7
TGTGCCAGCACCGCCGGACAGGGGATTGGTAACTATGGCTACACCTTC	CASTAGQGIGNYGYTF	TRBV2	TRBD1	NA	TRBJ1-2
TGTGCCAGCCAGAGGACTGGCCGGTTTGGTTCACCCCTCCACTTT	CASQRTGRFGSPLHF	TRBV6-5	NA	NA	TRBJ1-6
TGTGCCAGCAGTGCCGGGACTAGCGCAGAGACCCAGTACTTC	CASSAGTSAETQYF	TRBV2	TRBD2	once	TRBJ2-5
TGTGCCTGGAGTGCCGACAGATATAACACTGAAGCTTTCTTT	CAWSADRYNTEAFF	TRBV30	NA	NA	TRBJ1-1
TGTGCCAGCCGACAAGCGGCAGGGGGTTACGAGCAGTACTTC	CASRQAAGGYEQYF	TRBV6-5	TRBD1	NA	TRBJ2-7
TGTGCCAGCAGCCTAGGGGCCGTGAAGTACTTC	CASSLGAVKYF	TRBV4-2	NA	NA	TRBJ2-7
TGTGCCAGCAGCCAAGGTGGGGGGGCGCACTACGAGCAGTACTTC	CASSQGGGAHYEQYF	TRBV3-1/TRBV3-2	NA	NA	TRBJ2-7
TGTGCCAGCAGAACAACGGGACAGGGTTCCTACGAGCAGTACTTC	CASRTTGQGSYEQYF	TRBV28	TRBD1	NA	TRBJ2-7
TGTGCCAGCAGCGGAACCGGGACAGCCCTTTATGGTGGGGCCAACGTCCTGACTTTC	CASSGTGTALYGGANVLTF	TRBV9	TRBD1	NA	TRBJ2-6
TGTGCCAGCAACTCAGGATTCTATGGCTACACCTTC	CASNSGFYGYTF	TRBV2	NA	NA	TRBJ1-2
TGTGCCAGCAGCCCCGGACAGGGGGCAAGGGAGCAGTACTTC	CASSPGQGAREQYF	TRBV7-3	TRBD1	NA	TRBJ2-7
TGTGCCAGCAGTGACAGGACAGGGGTCCGGGGCTACACCTTC	CASSDRTGVRGYTF	TRBV2	TRBD1	few	TRBJ1-2
TGTGCCAGCAGTGGGTGGACAGGGAGTCGATTGGAGTTCTTC	CASSGWTGSRLEFF	TRBV2	TRBD1	NA	TRBJ2-1